This T cell receptor beta chain emerged from a study of PD-1 blockade in classical Hodgkin lymphoma. This clone is a singleton in its sample. Its target is unknown. Whole-study results and caveats: Newly diagnosed and completely responding patients shared comparable baseline diversity.

V was trimmed by 2 bases and J by 4 bases, leaving 6 bases between them. Germline lookup yields CDR1 MNHEY and CDR2 SVGAGI. This CDR3 is built from 13 residues. Measured with immunoSEQ multiplex PCR; TCRdb has only the in-frame clones, and not every one. The sample shows 28,000 or so clones, roughly 68% of them seen only once. Brentuximab vedotin exposure varied, and every patient relapsed after autologous stem cell transplantation. This receptor was taken from a human donor with classical Hodgkin lymphoma. The sequencing here drew on peripheral blood mononuclear cells (PBMCs), taken before the second cycle of nivolumab. V usage is TRBV6-5 and J usage is TRBJ1-5; D uncertain. CDR3 sequence reads: CASSYRPNQPQHF. CDR3 sequence (DNA): TGTGCCAGCAGTTACCGCCCAAATCAGCCCCAGCATTTT.